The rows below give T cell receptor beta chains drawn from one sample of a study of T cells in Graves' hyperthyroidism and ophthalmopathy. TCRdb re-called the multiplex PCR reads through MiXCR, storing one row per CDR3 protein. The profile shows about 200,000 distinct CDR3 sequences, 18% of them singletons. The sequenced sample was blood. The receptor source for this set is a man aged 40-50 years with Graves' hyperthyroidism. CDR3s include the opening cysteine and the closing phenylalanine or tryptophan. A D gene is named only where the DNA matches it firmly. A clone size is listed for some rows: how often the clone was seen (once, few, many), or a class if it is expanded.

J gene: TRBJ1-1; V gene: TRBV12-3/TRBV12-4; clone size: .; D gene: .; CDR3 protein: CASSHRLFNGKMNTEAFF; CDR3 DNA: TGTGCCAGCAGCCATCGGCTTTTCAATGGGAAAATGAACACTGAAGCTTTCTTT
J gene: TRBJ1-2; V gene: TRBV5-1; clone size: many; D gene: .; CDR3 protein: CASSLGGAMGYGYTF; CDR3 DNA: TGCGCCAGCAGCTTGGGGGGAGCGATGGGGTATGGCTACACCTTC
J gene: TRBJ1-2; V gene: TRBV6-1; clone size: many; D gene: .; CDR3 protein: CASSQRGRYGYTF; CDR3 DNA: TGTGCCAGCAGTCAGAGGGGCCGGTATGGCTACACCTTC
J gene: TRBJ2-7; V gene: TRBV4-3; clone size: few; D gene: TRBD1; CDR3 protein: CASSQEPGTGGYEQYF; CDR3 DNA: TGCGCCAGCAGCCAAGAACCCGGGACAGGGGGCTACGAGCAGTACTTC
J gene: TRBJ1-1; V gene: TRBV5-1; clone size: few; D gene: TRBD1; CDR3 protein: CASSPGTGYTEAFF; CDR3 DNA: TGCGCCAGCAGCCCTGGGACAGGGTACACTGAAGCTTTCTTT
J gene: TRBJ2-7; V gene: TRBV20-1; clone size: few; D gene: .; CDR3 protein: CSARDQIRGLGYEQYF; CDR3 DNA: TGCAGTGCTAGAGATCAAATCAGGGGTCTAGGCTACGAGCAGTACTTC
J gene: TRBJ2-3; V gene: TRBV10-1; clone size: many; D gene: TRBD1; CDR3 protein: CASSGPGQGASADTQYF; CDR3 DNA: TGCGCCAGCAGTGGTCCGGGACAGGGGGCGAGTGCAGATACGCAGTATTTT
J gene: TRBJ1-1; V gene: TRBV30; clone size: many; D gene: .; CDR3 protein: CAWSLTGNTEAFF; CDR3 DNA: TGTGCCTGGAGCCTGACAGGGAACACTGAAGCTTTCTTT
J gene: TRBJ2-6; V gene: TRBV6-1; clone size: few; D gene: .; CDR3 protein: CASSSSTGTTGANVLTF; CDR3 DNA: TGTGCCAGCAGTTCCTCAACAGGTACGACTGGGGCCAACGTCCTGACTTTC
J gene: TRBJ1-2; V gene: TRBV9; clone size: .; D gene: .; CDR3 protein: CASSALQGYGYTF; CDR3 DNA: TGTGCCAGCAGCGCCCTACAGGGTTATGGCTACACCTTC
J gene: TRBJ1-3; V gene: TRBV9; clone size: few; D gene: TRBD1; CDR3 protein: CASSVGTGGGNTIYF; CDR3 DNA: TGTGCCAGCAGCGTAGGGACAGGGGGCGGAAACACCATATATTTT
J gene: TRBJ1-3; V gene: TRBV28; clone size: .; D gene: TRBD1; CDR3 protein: CASTTRDRGGNTIYF; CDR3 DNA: TGTGCCAGCACCACCCGGGACAGGGGTGGAAACACCATATATTTT
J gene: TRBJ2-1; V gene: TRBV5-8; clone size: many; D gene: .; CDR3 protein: CASSEATSANEQFF; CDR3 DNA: TGTGCCAGCAGCGAGGCGACTAGTGCAAATGAGCAGTTCTTC